The entry below describes one T cell receptor (beta chain). How the authors handled the data: It was from reference gene primer amplification that nucleated cell counts were estimated. The repertoire was sequenced with immunoSEQ multiplex PCR; TCRdb's copy has only in-frame clones and lacks some. V, J and clone size are taken as reported in that table, and D and trimming were inferred from the DNA itself. This sample yields some 200,000 clones, of which about 86% are seen a single time; approximately 0.93% belongs to the top ten. The data stem from a study of blood T cell repertoires in COVID-19. Study as a whole: Researchers got acute and convalescent COVID-19 samples from the United States, Italy and Spain. The cDNA or gDNA used as material had been derived from T cells, B-cell-depleted T cells, or PBMCs.

The TCR was taken from a woman aged 18-35 years who had recovered from COVID-19. Sequenced material: peripheral blood.

CDR3 coding DNA: TGTGCCAGCAGCCAAGATAATCGTGTGGTGGGCGATGAGCAGTTCTTC. Translating gives CASSQDNRVVGDEQFF. The J gene is TRBJ2-1, the V gene TRBV3-1 (or the pseudogene TRBV3-2), with D uncertain. V was pared by 0 bases and J by 8 bases, with 17 bases between. The CDR3 runs to 16 residues. Germline loops: CDR1 LGHDT, CDR2 YNNKEL (reference sequence).